This T cell receptor beta chain was captured in a study of Ad26.COV2.S vaccination and SARS-CoV-2 variants. Across the study: Intramuscular Ad26.COV2.S at 5x10^10 or 1x10^11 viral particles. General study results and limits: Individuals receiving vaccine had higher spike-specific TCR breadth than placebo recipients did.

Only in-frame clones appear in the TCRdb table, and some are missing; sequencing was by immunoSEQ multiplex PCR. The sample has hundreds of thousands of clones, 92% seen once. As to this clone: The antigen is not known.

From germline, CDR1 is GTSNPN and CDR2 SVGIG (reference sequence). The CDR3 runs to 13 residues. Trimming left V 2 bases short and J 6 bases short, with 13 bases between. The treatment here: around 19 received Ad26.COV2.S at low or high dose, single or two shots; five or six received placebo; per-sample allocation not given. Day 63 after the first injection of vaccine or placebo was the sampling time. The chain carries TRBV30 and TRBJ1-2; unclear D gene. Source: peripheral blood, taken in a trial of Ad26.COV2.S vaccine versus placebo. The receptor was isolated from a person between 18 and 65 years old who received the Ad26.COV2.S COVID-19 vaccine or a placebo. For the CDR3, the DNA is TGTGCCTGGAGTTATCGGGATTGGGATGGCTACACCTTC. Its translation: CAWSYRDWDGYTF.